These 30 T cell receptor beta chains originate from one sample sequenced in a study of cytomegalovirus exposure and HLA in healthy donors. This PCR relied on a set of 60 Vbeta primers and 13 Jbeta primers. Clones were read by immunoSEQ multiplex PCR, and TCRdb kept only the in-frame ones, dropping some. This table has about 200,000 clones, less than 90% appearing once. The sequencing sample was made of PBMCs. These receptors came from a woman in her thirties in good health and CMV-seronegative.

This rearrangement joins TRBV11-2 to TRBJ2-6; no clear D. Per the germline V gene, CDR1 is SGHAT and CDR2 is FQNNGV. V was clipped by 0 bases and J by 0 bases, with 6 bases between them. The CDR3 covers 16 residues. For the CDR3, the DNA is TGTGCCAGCAGCTTAGATCTAAGCTCTGGGGCCAACGTCCTGACTTTC. Its protein product is CASSLDLSSGANVLTF.

This chain uses TRBV19 with TRBJ2-1; D perhaps matches TRBD1 (5 bases). Germline CDR1 LNHDA, CDR2 SQIVND (reference sequence). The V end lost 1 base, the J end lost 7 bases, and 8 bases lay between the germline ends. The CDR3 extends over 13 amino acids. CDR3 residues: CASSIGRQNEQFF. CDR3 DNA sequence: TGTGCCAGTAGTATAGGTAGACAGAATGAGCAGTTCTTC.

This clone came up once. This chain joins TRBV6-1 and TRBJ1-4; the match to TRBD1 covers 7 bases. V gave up 5 bases and J gave up 8 bases; unmatched junction bases: 11. This CDR3 contains 15 residues. CDR1 is MNHNS, CDR2 SASEGT, per germline. The CDR3 reads CASSNLRGTVEKLFF. The CDR3 coding sequence is TGTGCCAGCAGTAACCTCAGGGGGACGGTAGAAAAACTGTTTTTT.

The rearrangement uses TRBV27 and TRBJ2-1; no reliable D call. Trimming left V 2 bases short and J 7 bases short, with 9 bases between. This CDR3 has 13 residues. Per germline, CDR1 MNHEY and CDR2 SMNVEV (reference sequence). Written as DNA, the CDR3 is TGTGCCAGCAGTTTAGTCGCGCCTAATGAGCAGTTCTTC. It is translated as CASSLVAPNEQFF.

This chain uses TRBV28 with TRBJ2-7; a possible D gene is TRBD1 (5 bases). This CDR3 has 13 amino acids. The V and J ends lost 4 bases and 1 base respectively, with 8 bases between them. Germline CDR1 reads MDHEN; CDR2 reads SYDVKM. The CDR3 bases are TGTGCCAGCAGTTCGACAGCTTCCTACGAGCAGTACTTC. Translation: CASSSTASYEQYF.

This clone showed up just once. The V and J genes are TRBV4-1 and TRBJ2-5; 7 nucleotides agree with TRBD2. V was pared by 1 base and J by 1 base, with 6 bases of the junction left unmatched. Germline V gene lookup returns CDR1 MGHRA and CDR2 YSYEKL. This CDR3 has 16 residues. Written as DNA, the CDR3 is TGCGCCAGCAGCCAAGCTCGGGGGGTATCCCAAGAGACCCAGTACTTC. Translating gives CASSQARGVSQETQYF.

The V gene is TRBV7-2, the J gene TRBJ2-7, with 9 bases aligning to TRBD2. The CDR3 consists of 14 residues. Germline trimming cut 2 bases from V and 6 bases from J; bases unmatched to any gene: 5. The germline CDR1 and CDR2 sequences are SGHTA and FQGNSA. The CDR3 DNA is TGTGCCAGCAGCTTACTTAGCGGGAGAGGCGAGCAGTACTTC. Its translation is CASSLLSGRGEQYF.

As to this clone: The junction departs from germline at one end; a sequencing error may be responsible. The V and J genes are TRBV27 and TRBJ2-6; the match to TRBD2 covers 8 bases. The CDR3 totals 10 residues. Germline CDR1 is MNHEY and CDR2 is SMNVEV (reference sequence). The CDR3: CASSLALAGW. CDR3 bases: TGTGCCAGCAGTTTGGCTCTAGCGGGTTGG.

V usage is TRBV29-1 and J usage is TRBJ2-5, with a tentative D call TRBD2 (6 bases). Germline CDR1 SQVTM, CDR2 ANQGSEA. The CDR3 contains 11 residues. Deletions cut 3 bases from V and 5 bases from J, with 7 bases between. The CDR3 here is CSVDGSETQYF. DNA of the CDR3: TGCAGCGTTGACGGGAGCGAGACCCAGTACTTC. The full variable domain, completed using reference TRBV29-1 and TRBJ2-5, is SAVISQKPSRDICQRGTSLTIQCQVDSQVTMMFWYRQQPGQSLTLIATANQGSEATYESGFVIDKFPISRPNLTFSTLTVSNMSPEDSSIYLCSVDGSETQYFGPGTRLLVL.

The J gene is TRBJ2-1, the V gene TRBV14; D perhaps matches TRBD2 (6 bases). Trimming pared 10 bases from V and 3 bases from J, leaving 19 bases between. Germline assignment: CDR1 SGHDN and CDR2 FVKESK. This CDR3 is 15 amino acids long. CDR3 loop: CATGYGTGIYNEQFF. The CDR3 DNA reads TGTGCCACCGGATACGGGACTGGGATCTACAATGAGCAGTTCTTC.

The DNA for the CDR3 is TGTGCCAGCAGTTTGATACAGGGGATGTCAGATACGCAGTATTTT. Translation gives CASSLIQGMSDTQYF. This chain links TRBV7-9 with TRBJ2-3; 7 bases align to TRBD1. This CDR3 has 15 residues. Trimming at V came to 6 bases and at J to 4 bases, leaving 10 bases not matched to a gene. The germline V gene has CDR1 SEHNR and CDR2 FQNEAQ (reference sequence).

J is TRBJ1-2 and V is TRBV5-6; the match to TRBD1 covers 7 bases. The junction had 9 bases not matched to a gene; V was cut back by 4 bases and J by 3 bases. This CDR3 region has 15 residues. In germline, CDR1 is SGHDT, CDR2 YYEEEE. Written as DNA, the CDR3 is TGTGCCAGCAGCCCTAACTTCGGACAGGACTATGGCTACACCTTC. Amino acid sequence: CASSPNFGQDYGYTF.

CDR3 nucleotide sequence: TGTGCCACCAGCAGGGACAGGGACACGAACACCGGGGAGCTGTTTTTT. Its protein is CATSRDRDTNTGELFF. The V call is TRBV15, the J call TRBJ2-2; TRBD1 matches 8 bases. V gave up 3 bases and J gave up 0 bases; unmatched junction bases: 3. CDR3 length: 16 residues. Germline V gene lookup returns CDR1 LNHNV and CDR2 YYDKDF (reference sequence).

V is TRBV6-1 and J is TRBJ2-7; the match to TRBD2 covers 16 bases. J lost 6 bases, V lost 4 bases, and 6 bases had no gene match. CDR1 is MNHNS and CDR2 is SASEGT in the germline V gene. There are 16 residues in the CDR3. CDR3 nucleotides: TGTGCCAGCAGTGCGGGGACTAGCGGGAGGGTTTGCGAGCAGTACTTC. Its protein product is CASSAGTSGRVCEQYF.

The rearrangement uses TRBV7-9 and TRBJ2-1; perhaps TRBD2 as D (6 bases). The CDR3 consists of 14 residues. The germline CDR1 and CDR2 sequences are SEHNR and FQNEAQ (reference sequence). The V and J ends lost 8 bases and 3 bases respectively, with 14 bases between them. CDR3 bases: TGTGCCAGCGGCGGCGGGACGTTCTACAATGAGCAGTTCTTC. Its protein product is CASGGGTFYNEQFF.

The chain couples TRBV4-1 to TRBJ2-7; 7 bases fit TRBD2. The CDR3 length is 17 residues. Germline V gene data show CDR1 as MGHRA and CDR2 as YSYEKL. The J segment lost 4 bases and the V segment lost 1 base, leaving 13 bases of the junction unmatched. The CDR3 sequence is CASSQGGGSTGLYEQYF. The CDR3 region has the DNA TGCGCCAGCAGCCAAGGGGGGGGGAGTACAGGTTTGTACGAGCAGTACTTC.

The rearrangement joins TRBV13 to TRBJ2-1; 8 bases match TRBD1. Germline CDR1 PRHDT, CDR2 FYEKMQ (reference sequence). After removal of 5 bases from V and 6 bases from J, the junction contained 9 bases not matched to a gene. CDR3 length: 15 amino acids. The CDR3 reads CASSPGQGIINEQFF. CDR3 nucleotides: TGTGCCAGCAGCCCCGGACAGGGAATAATCAATGAGCAGTTCTTC.

This clone was seen more than once but under ten times. This chain uses TRBV6-5 with TRBJ1-4; D remains unclear. CDR3 length: 15 residues. The V end was cut by 0 bases, the J end by 0 bases, with 5 bases between. The germline CDR1 and CDR2 sequences are MNHEY and SVGAGI. CDR3 protein: CASSYSTATNEKLFF. The DNA for the CDR3 is TGTGCCAGCAGTTACTCGACTGCAACTAATGAAAAACTGTTTTTT.

The J gene is TRBJ1-1, the V gene TRBV2; weak D call: TRBD1 (6 bases). CDR1 and CDR2 from the germline V gene are SNHLY and FYNNEI. Trimming left V 5 bases short and J 1 base short, with 14 bases between. This CDR3 is 15 amino acids long. The CDR3 protein is CASSTQLGGNTEAFF. CDR3 in DNA: TGTGCCAGCAGTACACAACTAGGGGGGAACACTGAAGCTTTCTTT.

The V and J genes are TRBV2 and TRBJ2-5; 10 bases agree with TRBD1. Germline V gives CDR1 SNHLY, CDR2 FYNNEI. There are 13 residues in the CDR3. J gave up 4 bases and V 6 bases, and 2 bases lay outside the gene matches. CDR3 protein: CASSDRGRETQYF. The CDR3 DNA follows: TGTGCCAGCAGCGACAGGGGGCGAGAGACCCAGTACTTC.

The chain uses TRBV7-9 and TRBJ1-2; the D gene is possibly TRBD1 (6 bases). The CDR3 is 17 residues long. Trimming left V 4 bases short and J 3 bases short, with 21 bases between. The germline V gene encodes CDR1 SEHNR and CDR2 FQNEAQ (reference sequence). The CDR3 sequence: CASSSGVGGGADYGYTF. The CDR3 nucleotides read TGTGCCAGCAGCTCCGGGGTGGGGGGGGGCGCGGACTATGGCTACACCTTC.

V is TRBV11-3 and J is TRBJ2-1, with TRBD2 matching over 13 bases. This CDR3 has 16 amino acids. J lost 9 bases, V lost 0 bases, and 5 bases had no gene match. The germline V gene encodes CDR1 SGHNT and CDR2 YENEEA. DNA of the CDR3: TGTGCCAGCAGCTTAGAAACTAGCGGGAGGGGCGGTGAGCAGTTCTTC. It specifies CASSLETSGRGGEQFF.

This clone was detected a few times. This rearrangement joins TRBV7-2 to TRBJ2-5; 8 bases are a match to TRBD2. CDR3 length: 14 amino acids. V was clipped by 3 bases and J by 1 base; unmatched bases: 1. Germline V gives CDR1 SGHTA, CDR2 FQGNSA. The CDR3: CASSFTSGQETQYF. DNA of the CDR3: TGTGCCAGCAGCTTTACTAGCGGCCAAGAGACCCAGTACTTC.

The gene calls are TRBV10-3 and TRBJ1-4, with unresolved D. Germline CDR1 reads ENHRY; CDR2 reads SYGVKD. Trimming removed 10 bases at V and 8 bases at J, with 17 bases between. The CDR3 extends over 13 amino acids. The CDR3 sequence: CATLQPSPEKLFF. The DNA of the CDR3 is TGTGCCACCTTACAGCCAAGTCCAGAAAAACTGTTTTTT.

This chain joins TRBV20-1 and TRBJ2-7; 8 bases line up with TRBD1. Germline assignment: CDR1 DFQATT and CDR2 SNEGSKA (reference sequence). The junction had 7 bases not matched to a gene; V was cut back by 8 bases and J by 7 bases. The CDR3 is made up of 11 amino acids. CDR3 loop: CSPQGALEQYF. The CDR3 bases are TGCAGTCCTCAGGGGGCGCTTGAGCAGTACTTC.

The chain recombines TRBV6-1 with TRBJ1-1; D is unresolved. The CDR3 loop spans 14 amino acids. Trimming removed 1 base at V and 5 bases at J, with 11 bases between. Germline V lookup: CDR1 MNHNS, CDR2 SASEGT. The chain's CDR3 is CASSEVPVVTEAFF. The CDR3, as DNA: TGTGCCAGCAGTGAAGTCCCGGTAGTGACTGAAGCTTTCTTT.

This clone is a singleton in its sample. The chain employs TRBV28 and TRBJ1-1; no clear D. The CDR3 consists of 12 residues. V lost 2 bases and J 7 bases, leaving 8 bases between the germline ends. Per the germline V gene, CDR1 is MDHEN and CDR2 is SYDVKM. The CDR3 reads CASSLAGLEAFF. The CDR3 DNA reads as TGTGCCAGCAGTTTAGCAGGCCTTGAAGCTTTCTTT.

The chain has TRBV2 and TRBJ2-1, with 10 positions matching TRBD1. CDR1 is SNHLY and CDR2 is FYNNEI in the germline V gene. This CDR3 spans 14 amino acids. Trimming removed 7 bases from V and 9 bases from J; junction bases left unmatched: 9. As DNA, the CDR3 is TGTGCCAGCATTGTGGACAGGGGGTGGAGTGAGCAGTTCTTC. Translated: CASIVDRGWSEQFF. Complete variable domain (other parts from reference TRBV2 and TRBJ2-1): EPEVTQTPSHQVTQMGQEVILRCVPISNHLYFYWYRQILGQKVEFLVSFYNNEISEKSEIFDDQFSVERPDGSNFTLKIRSTKLEDSAMYFCASIVDRGWSEQFFGPGTRLTVL.

The chain joins TRBV7-3 to TRBJ2-3, with 11 bases that match TRBD2. Trimming cost V 5 bases and J 4 bases; bases outside gene matches: 14. The CDR3 runs to 18 residues. Germline V gene lookup returns CDR1 SGHTA and CDR2 FQGTGA. The CDR3 DNA reads TGTGCCAGCAGCCGATCAACCCGACTAGCGGGAATGGCAGATACGCAGTATTTT. This gives the protein CASSRSTRLAGMADTQYF.

This clone was seen a few times. V usage is TRBV27 and J usage is TRBJ2-1; TRBD2 might be the D (6 bases). The CDR3 sequence is 16 residues long. Between the trimmed V and J ends, which lost 5 bases and 2 bases, there was a span of 16 bases. Germline V gene lookup returns CDR1 MNHEY and CDR2 SMNVEV (reference sequence). The CDR3: CASSGRGTGPYNEQFF. CDR3 nucleotide sequence: TGTGCCAGCAGTGGACGCGGGACCGGGCCCTACAATGAGCAGTTCTTC.